A selection of T cell receptor beta chains follows, all from one sample in a study of blood T cell repertoires in COVID-19. The data were produced by immunoSEQ multiplex PCR, yet TCRdb's version contains in-frame clones alone and is incomplete. Seen here are roughly 120,000 clones, around three quarters observed once, and the top ten hold approximately 4.2%. Sequencing was done on a sample of peripheral blood. These receptors were obtained from a human donor in a cohort sampled during active or convalescent COVID-19. CDR3s include the opening cysteine and the closing phenylalanine or tryptophan. D genes are given only for firm matches. Clone size is shown for a subset of rows, as once, few, many or a class of expanded clone.

>TRBJ1-5|-|-|TRBV5-6
TGTGCCAGCAGCTTTGCGGGGAACCAGCCCCAGCATTTT
CASSFAGNQPQHF
>TRBJ2-7|-|many|TRBV28
TGTGCCAGCACAACGACATCGTACGAGCAGTACTTC
CASTTTSYEQYF
>TRBJ1-1|-|-|TRBV7-9
TGTGCCGACAACGCGGTAGGGGACACTGAAGCTTTCTTT
CADNAVGDTEAFF
>TRBJ2-3|TRBD1|-|TRBV18
TGTGCCAGCTCACAGGGGGCCAGGGGAACAGATACGCAGTATTTT
CASSQGARGTDTQYF
>TRBJ2-3|TRBD2|-|TRBV4-3
TGCGCCAGCAGCCAAGATATCCCGACTAGCGGGGGGGCTTTTGGCACAGATACGCAGTATTTT
CASSQDIPTSGGAFGTDTQYF
>TRBJ2-7|TRBD2|-|TRBV30
TGTGCCTGGATGGGGAGGGGCATCTACGAGCAGTACTTC
CAWMGRGIYEQYF
>TRBJ2-7|TRBD2|-|TRBV5-4
TGTGCCAGCAGCCCGGGACTAGCGGGGGCCTACGAGCAGTACTTC
CASSPGLAGAYEQYF
>TRBJ2-7|TRBD2|once|TRBV7-3
TGTGCCAGCAGCAAGGGCGGGAGCTCCTACGAGCAGTACTTC
CASSKGGSSYEQYF
>TRBJ2-7|-|once|TRBV18
TGTGCCAGCTCAAAGACAGGCATCCCCTACGAGCAGTACTTC
CASSKTGIPYEQYF
>TRBJ2-7|-|-|TRBV5-1
TGCGCCAGCAGGGGGACTTCTGGCTACGAGCAGTACTTC
CASRGTSGYEQYF
>TRBJ1-6|TRBD1|-|TRBV7-8
TGTGCCAGCAGCCGGGACAGGGGGAATTCACCCCTCCACTTT
CASSRDRGNSPLHF
>TRBJ1-5|TRBD1|-|TRBV15
TGTGCCACCAGCAGCCGGGACAGGGGGTGGACTAGCAGGCAGCCCCAGCATTTT
CATSSRDRGWTSRQPQHF
>TRBJ2-5|-|-|TRBV19
TGTGCCAGTAGTCCTTTAGATCAAGAGACCCAGTACTTC
CASSPLDQETQYF
>TRBJ2-1|TRBD2|-|TRBV6-2/TRBV6-3
TGTGCCAGCAGTTTTGAGGCGGGGAGGGACAATGAGCAGTTCTTC
CASSFEAGRDNEQFF
>TRBJ1-2|TRBD1|-|TRBV19
TGTGCCAGTAGGAGTATGACAGGGGGCGCGTCTAACTATGGCTACACCTTC
CASRSMTGGASNYGYTF
>TRBJ2-7|TRBD2|-|TRBV27
TGTGCCAGCAGGGGACGACAAAGCGGGAGAGGTGAGCAGTACTTC
CASRGRQSGRGEQYF
>TRBJ2-7|TRBD2|-|TRBV4-1
TGCGCCAGCAGCCAAAGACTAGCGGGAGCGTCCTACGAGCAGTACTTC
CASSQRLAGASYEQYF
>TRBJ2-7|-|-|TRBV19
TGTGCCAGTAGTATTTCGGGGTACGAGCAGTACTTC
CASSISGYEQYF
>TRBJ2-1|-|-|TRBV6-4
TGTGCCAGCAGTGCTCTAGCGTCCAATGAGCAGTTCTTC
CASSALASNEQFF
>TRBJ2-3|TRBD1|once|TRBV5-1
TGCGCCAGCAGCTTGGGGGACAGGAAAGATACGCAGTATTTT
CASSLGDRKDTQYF
>TRBJ2-2|-|-|TRBV9
TGTGCCAGCAGCGTAGGGTCCGGGAGAACCGGGGAGCTGTTTTTT
CASSVGSGRTGELFF
>TRBJ1-2|TRBD1|few|TRBV6-5
TGTGCCAGCAGTTTGACAGGGGTGGCCTACTATGGCTACACCTTC
CASSLTGVAYYGYTF
>TRBJ1-2|-|-|TRBV29-1
TGCAGCGTTGAATGGCCTAACTATGGCTACACCTTC
CSVEWPNYGYTF
>TRBJ2-3|TRBD2|-|TRBV19
TGTGCCAGTAGTGGTTCTAGCGGGCCCACAGATACGCAGTATTTT
CASSGSSGPTDTQYF
>TRBJ1-5|TRBD1|few|TRBV28
TGTGCCAGCAGTTTTGCGGGACAGGGTAATCAGCCCCAGCATTTT
CASSFAGQGNQPQHF
>TRBJ1-2|-|-|TRBV19
TGTGCCAGTAGTATGGCTCCCCCCACCCTGCGGTATGGCTACACCTTC
CASSMAPPTLRYGYTF
>TRBJ2-1|-|-|TRBV30
TGTGCCGGAAAGCGGAGGATGGGGAATGAGCAGTTCTTC
CAGKRRMGNEQFF
>TRBJ2-2|-|-|TRBV4-3
TGCGCCAGCAGCCAAGATCCATCAGTAACCGGGGAGCTGTTTTTT
CASSQDPSVTGELFF
>TRBJ1-1|-|-|TRBV24-1
TGTGCCACCAGTGACCTTGCGGGTCAGGGGCGAACTGAAGCTTTCTTT
CATSDLAGQGRTEAFF
>TRBJ1-5|-|-|TRBV18
TGTGCCAGCTCATCCGCTAACGAACCCCAGCATTTT
CASSSANEPQHF
>TRBJ2-5|TRBD2|-|TRBV28
TGTGCCAGCAGTCCCAGACTAGCGGGAGGGCGAGAGACCCAGTACTTC
CASSPRLAGGRETQYF
>TRBJ1-2|TRBD1|few|TRBV20-1
TGCAGTGCTTACAGGGGGTATGGCTACACCTTC
CSAYRGYGYTF
>TRBJ2-2|TRBD2|-|TRBV19
TGTGCCAGTAGCCGTACAGCGGGAGTCCCCACCGGGGAGCTGTTTTTT
CASSRTAGVPTGELFF
>TRBJ2-7|TRBD2|-|TRBV7-6
TGTGCCAGCAGCTTAGGGACTTCGGGGGGCTCCTACGAGCAGTACTTC
CASSLGTSGGSYEQYF
>TRBJ2-1|-|-|TRBV19
TGTGCCAGTAGTATTGGAGTGTTCTCCTACAATGAGCAGTTCTTC
CASSIGVFSYNEQFF
>TRBJ1-2|-|-|TRBV30
TGTGCCTGGAGTGACTCCCCCACCTGGACAGGCTACACCTTC
CAWSDSPTWTGYTF
>TRBJ2-6|TRBD1|few|TRBV27
TGTGCCAGCAGTTTCGGGACAGGGGGCGCCTCCGGCGTCCTGACTTTC
CASSFGTGGASGVLTF
>TRBJ2-1|-|-|TRBV10-3
TGTGCCATCAGTGGAGGGGGGGGAGGTTCCTACAATGAGCAGTTCTTC
CAISGGGGGSYNEQFF
>TRBJ1-2|TRBD1|once|TRBV7-9
TGTGCCAGCAGCTTAGAAGCCAGGACAGGCTATGGCTACACCTTC
CASSLEARTGYGYTF
>TRBJ2-2|-|-|TRBV7-2
TGTGCCAGCAGCCCAGGGCGGGCGGGGACCGGGGAGCTGTTTTTT
CASSPGRAGTGELFF
>TRBJ2-2|-|-|TRBV2
TGTGCCAGCCAGAGGACGAACACCGGGGAGCTGTTTTTT
CASQRTNTGELFF
>TRBJ2-7|TRBD2|-|TRBV19
TGTGCCAGTAGGACTAGCGGGAGGGCCGGGGAGCAGTACTTC
CASRTSGRAGEQYF
>TRBJ1-1|-|few|TRBV19
TGTGCCAGTAGCCCCCAATGGAACACTGAAGCTTTCTTT
CASSPQWNTEAFF
>TRBJ2-5|TRBD1|-|TRBV7-2
TGTGCCAGCAGCCCAGGGGGTCGCGGGGAGACCCAGTACTTC
CASSPGGRGETQYF
>TRBJ2-7|TRBD1|-|TRBV6-2/TRBV6-3
TGTGCCAGCAGCCACTGGACAGGGGGCCTCTACGAGCAGTACTTC
CASSHWTGGLYEQYF
>TRBJ2-3|-|-|TRBV7-2
TGTGCCAGCAGCTTATTCAGAAATACGCAGTATTTT
CASSLFRNTQYF
>TRBJ1-2|TRBD1|once|TRBV19
TGTGCCAGTAGGCGAGTTATCGGGACAGGAACAAAACCTGGGCTGAACTATGGCTACACCTTC
CASRRVIGTGTKPGLNYGYTF
>TRBJ2-7|-|-|TRBV28
TGTGCCAGCAGTTTCCCCGGGAGTGGCTACGAGCAGTACTTC
CASSFPGSGYEQYF
>TRBJ2-7|TRBD2|-|TRBV27
TGTGCCAGCAGTTTAGGTGGGACTAGCTCCTACGAGCAGTACTTC
CASSLGGTSSYEQYF
>TRBJ1-4|-|-|TRBV5-4
TGTGCCAGCAGCCCCGCCGGCACAGGTGGAAATGAAAAACTGTTTTTT
CASSPAGTGGNEKLFF
>TRBJ2-5|TRBD2|once|TRBV19
TGTGCCAGTAGTAACGGCGGGAGAGAGACCCAGTACTTC
CASSNGGRETQYF